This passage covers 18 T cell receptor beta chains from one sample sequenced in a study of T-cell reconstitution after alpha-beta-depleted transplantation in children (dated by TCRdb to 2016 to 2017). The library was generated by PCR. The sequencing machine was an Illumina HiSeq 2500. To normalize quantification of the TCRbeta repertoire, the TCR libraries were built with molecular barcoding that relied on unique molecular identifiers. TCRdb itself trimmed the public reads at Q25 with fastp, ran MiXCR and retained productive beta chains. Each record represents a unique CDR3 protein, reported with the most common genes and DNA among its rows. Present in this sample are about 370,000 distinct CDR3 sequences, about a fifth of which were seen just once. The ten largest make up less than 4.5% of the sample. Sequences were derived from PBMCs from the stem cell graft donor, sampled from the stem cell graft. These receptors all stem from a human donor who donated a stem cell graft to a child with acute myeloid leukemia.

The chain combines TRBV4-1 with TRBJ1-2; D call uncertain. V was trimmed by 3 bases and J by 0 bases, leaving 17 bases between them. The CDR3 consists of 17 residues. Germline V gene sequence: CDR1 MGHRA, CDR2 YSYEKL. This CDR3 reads CASSHLQIKGANYGYTF. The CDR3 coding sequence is TGCGCCAGCAGCCACCTCCAGATAAAAGGTGCTAACTATGGCTACACCTTC.

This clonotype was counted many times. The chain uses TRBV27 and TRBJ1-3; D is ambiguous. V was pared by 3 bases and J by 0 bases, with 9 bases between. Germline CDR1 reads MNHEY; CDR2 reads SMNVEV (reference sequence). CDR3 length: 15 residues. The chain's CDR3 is CASSFRGSSGNTIYF. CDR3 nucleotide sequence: TGTGCCAGCAGTTTTCGAGGCAGCTCTGGAAACACCATATATTTT.

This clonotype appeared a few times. The CDR3 is CASSLGLAGSYNEQFF. CDR3 nucleotide sequence: TGCGCCAGCAGCTTGGGGCTAGCGGGATCATACAATGAGCAGTTCTTC. V gene TRBV5-1 combines with J gene TRBJ2-1; 9 bases agree with TRBD2. V shed 0 bases, J shed 4 bases, and the junction held 5 bases outside the gene matches. CDR3 size: 16 residues. In germline, CDR1 is SGHRS, CDR2 YFSETQ.

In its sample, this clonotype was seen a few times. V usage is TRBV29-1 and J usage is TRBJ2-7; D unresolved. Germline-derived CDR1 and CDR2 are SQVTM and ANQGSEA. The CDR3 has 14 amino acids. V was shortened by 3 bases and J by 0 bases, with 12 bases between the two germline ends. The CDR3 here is CSVDIGTFSYEQYF. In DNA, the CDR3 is TGCAGCGTTGACATAGGTACATTCTCCTACGAGCAGTACTTC.

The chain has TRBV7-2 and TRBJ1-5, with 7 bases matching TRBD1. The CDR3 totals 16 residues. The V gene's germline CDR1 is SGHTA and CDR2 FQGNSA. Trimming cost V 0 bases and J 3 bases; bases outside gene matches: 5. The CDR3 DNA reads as TGTGCCAGCAGCTTAGCCGTAGGACAGGCCAATCAGCCCCAGCATTTT. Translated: CASSLAVGQANQPQHF.

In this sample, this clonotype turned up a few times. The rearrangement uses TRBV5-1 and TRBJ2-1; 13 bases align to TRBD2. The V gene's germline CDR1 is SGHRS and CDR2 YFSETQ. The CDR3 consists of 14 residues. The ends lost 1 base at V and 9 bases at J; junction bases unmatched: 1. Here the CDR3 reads CASSLTSGRVEQFF. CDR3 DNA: TGCGCCAGCAGCTTGACTAGCGGGAGGGTTGAGCAGTTCTTC.

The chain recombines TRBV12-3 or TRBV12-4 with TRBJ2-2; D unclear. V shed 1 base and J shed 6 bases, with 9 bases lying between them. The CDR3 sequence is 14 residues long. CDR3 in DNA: TGTGCCAGCAGTTTAGGTAACCTCGCCGGGGAGCTGTTTTTT. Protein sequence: CASSLGNLAGELFF.

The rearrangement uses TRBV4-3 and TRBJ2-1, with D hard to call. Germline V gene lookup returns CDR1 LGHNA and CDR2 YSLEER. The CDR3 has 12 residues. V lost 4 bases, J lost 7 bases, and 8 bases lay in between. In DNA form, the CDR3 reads TGCGCCAGCAGCCCTAATGGGAATGAGCAGTTCTTC. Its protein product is CASSPNGNEQFF.

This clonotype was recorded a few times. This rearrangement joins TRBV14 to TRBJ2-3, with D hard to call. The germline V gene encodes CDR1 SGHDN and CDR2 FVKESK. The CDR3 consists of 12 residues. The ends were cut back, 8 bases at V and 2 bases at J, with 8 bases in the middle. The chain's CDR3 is CASGYSTDTQYF. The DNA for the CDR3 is TGTGCCAGCGGGTACTCCACAGATACGCAGTATTTT.

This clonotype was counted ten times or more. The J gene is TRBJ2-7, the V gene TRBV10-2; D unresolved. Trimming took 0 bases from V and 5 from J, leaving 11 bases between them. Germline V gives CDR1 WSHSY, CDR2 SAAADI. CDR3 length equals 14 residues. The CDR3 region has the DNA TGCGCCAGCAGTGAGTCGAAGGGTCGGCACGAGCAGTACTTC. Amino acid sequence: CASSESKGRHEQYF.

The chain's CDR3 is CASSFGGRDEQYF. DNA of the CDR3: TGTGCCAGCAGTTTTGGAGGACGGGACGAGCAGTACTTC. This chain links TRBV12-3 or TRBV12-4 with TRBJ2-7, with a weak D call TRBD2 (5 bases). Trimming shortened V by 3 bases and J by 5 bases, and 11 bases separated the two germline ends. The CDR3 has 13 amino acids.

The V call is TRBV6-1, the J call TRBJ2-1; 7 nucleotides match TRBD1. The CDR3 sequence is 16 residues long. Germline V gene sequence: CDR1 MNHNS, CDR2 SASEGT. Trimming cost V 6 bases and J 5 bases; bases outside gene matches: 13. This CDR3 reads CASSLRGQSWDNEQFF. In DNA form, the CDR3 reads TGTGCCAGCAGCCTACGGGGACAGTCCTGGGACAATGAGCAGTTCTTC.

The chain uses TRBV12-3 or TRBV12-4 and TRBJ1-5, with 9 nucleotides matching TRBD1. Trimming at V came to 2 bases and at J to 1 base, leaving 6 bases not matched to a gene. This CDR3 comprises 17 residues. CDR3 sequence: CASSLRRGQGSNQPQHF. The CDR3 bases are TGTGCCAGCAGTTTAAGGCGGGGACAGGGAAGCAATCAGCCCCAGCATTTT.

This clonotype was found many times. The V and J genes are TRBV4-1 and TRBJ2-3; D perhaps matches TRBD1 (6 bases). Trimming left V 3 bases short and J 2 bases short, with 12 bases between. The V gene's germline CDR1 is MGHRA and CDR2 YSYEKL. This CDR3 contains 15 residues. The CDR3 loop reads CASSQQGGNTDTQYF. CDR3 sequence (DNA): TGCGCCAGCAGCCAGCAAGGGGGAAACACAGATACGCAGTATTTT.

The CDR3 DNA reads TGTGCCAGCAGCTCCGGGCTATTTGAGCAGTTCTTC. As protein: CASSSGLFEQFF. This chain connects TRBV7-2 to TRBJ2-1; D remains ambiguous. The V gene lost 4 bases and the J gene lost 9 bases, with 10 bases spanning the gap. CDR3 size: 12 residues. Germline CDR1 SGHTA, CDR2 FQGNSA.

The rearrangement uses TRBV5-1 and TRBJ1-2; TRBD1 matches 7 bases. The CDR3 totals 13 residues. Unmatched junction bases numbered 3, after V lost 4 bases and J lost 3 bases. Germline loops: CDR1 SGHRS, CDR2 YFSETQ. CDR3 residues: CASSGTGDYGYTF. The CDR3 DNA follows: TGCGCCAGCAGCGGAACAGGGGACTATGGCTACACCTTC.

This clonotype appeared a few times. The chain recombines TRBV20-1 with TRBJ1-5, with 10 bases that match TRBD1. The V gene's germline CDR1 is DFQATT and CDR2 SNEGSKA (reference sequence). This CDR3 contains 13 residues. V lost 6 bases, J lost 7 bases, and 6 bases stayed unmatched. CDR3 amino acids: CSAAGTGVQPQHF. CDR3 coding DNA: TGCAGTGCCGCCGGGACAGGGGTCCAGCCCCAGCATTTT.

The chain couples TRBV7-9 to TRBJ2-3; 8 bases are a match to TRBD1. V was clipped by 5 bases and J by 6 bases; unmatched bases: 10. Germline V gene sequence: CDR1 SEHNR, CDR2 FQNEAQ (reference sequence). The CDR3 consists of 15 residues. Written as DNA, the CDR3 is TGTGCCAGCAGCACCCGACAGGGGAGTGGGGATACGCAGTATTTT. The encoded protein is CASSTRQGSGDTQYF.